The entry that follows covers one T cell receptor (beta chain) sequence. One end of the junction varies from germline; a read error may be responsible. The data are from a study of blood T cell repertoires in COVID-19. At the level of the study: The United States, Italy and Spain supplied acute and convalescent COVID-19 samples. T cells, B-cell-depleted T cells, or PBMCs provided the cDNA or gDNA that served as material.

Clones were read by immunoSEQ multiplex PCR, and TCRdb kept only the in-frame ones, dropping some. The sample holds 270,000 or so clones, approximately 81% seen once. CDR1 and CDR2 from the germline V gene are SGHVS and FNYEAQ. The CDR3 covers 14 residues. The sample taken for sequencing was peripheral blood. The genes are TRBV7-6 and TRBJ2-3, with TRBD2 identical over 11 bases. The TCR sequence derives from an older woman with active or convalescent COVID-19. CDR3 region: CASSIAGGGDTQYF. The CDR3 bases are TGTGCCAGCAGCATAGCGGGGGGGGGCGATACGCAGTATTTT.